The 28 T cell receptor beta chains reported below all come from one sample, sequenced in a study of cytomegalovirus exposure and HLA in healthy donors. With 60 Vbeta and 13 Jbeta primers, the PCR was carried out. The repertoire was sequenced with immunoSEQ multiplex PCR; TCRdb's copy has only in-frame clones and lacks some. The sample shows over 35,000 clones, over 55% of them seen only once. Sequenced input: PBMCs. These TCRs come from a human donor in good health.

This chain joins TRBV5-1 and TRBJ2-5; 7 bases are shared with TRBD1. This CDR3 has 18 amino acids. The germline V gene has CDR1 SGHRS and CDR2 YFSETQ. Trimming at V came to 3 bases and at J to 5 bases, leaving 19 bases not matched to a gene. This CDR3 reads CASSWPPQKDRVDETQYF. In nucleotides, the CDR3 is TGCGCCAGCAGCTGGCCCCCTCAAAAAGACAGGGTGGACGAGACCCAGTACTTC.

The chain combines TRBV2 with TRBJ1-6, with D maybe TRBD1 (5 bases). CDR3 length: 17 amino acids. The V end was cut by 7 bases, the J end by 1 base, with 17 bases between. Germline loops: CDR1 SNHLY, CDR2 FYNNEI. The CDR3, as DNA: TGTGCCAGCATTCCAGGGTCTCGGTTGTCCTATAATTCACCCCTCCACTTT. Protein: CASIPGSRLSYNSPLHF.

V and J are TRBV5-1 and TRBJ1-2; D may be TRBD1 (6 bases). CDR3 length: 15 residues. V dropped 7 bases and J dropped 5 bases, with 21 bases sitting between them. Germline lookup yields CDR1 SGHRS and CDR2 YFSETQ. CDR3 sequence (DNA): TGCGCCAGCCAATACTTACAGGGCTCGAGGTATGGCTACACCTTC. It translates to CASQYLQGSRYGYTF.

This chain links TRBV19 with TRBJ2-7; perhaps TRBD1 as D (6 bases). From germline, CDR1 is LNHDA and CDR2 SQIVND (reference sequence). The V and J ends lost 4 bases and 2 bases respectively, with 9 bases between them. The CDR3 is 13 residues long. The CDR3 DNA reads as TGTGCCAGTAGTAGACAGGCTACCTACGAGCAGTACTTC. This codes for CASSRQATYEQYF.

J is TRBJ1-1 and V is TRBV5-5, with D perhaps TRBD1 (6 bases). Germline CDR1 and CDR2: SGHKS and YYEKEE (reference sequence). Trimming took off 2 bases at V and 0 bases at J, with 11 bases between the two ends. The CDR3 consists of 15 residues. This chain's CDR3 is CASSFFQGLNTEAFF. CDR3 in DNA: TGTGCCAGCAGCTTTTTTCAGGGGTTGAACACTGAAGCTTTCTTT.

The J gene is TRBJ2-7, the V gene TRBV30; the D gene is possibly TRBD2 (6 bases). Germline lookup yields CDR1 GTSNPN and CDR2 SVGIG (reference sequence). The CDR3 is 13 residues long. CDR3: CASQEGPSYEQYF. The CDR3 bases are TGTGCATCTCAGGAGGGTCCGTCCTACGAGCAGTACTTC. Looking up the rest from reference TRBV30 and TRBJ2-7 gives the full variable domain: SQTIHQWPATLVQPVGSPLSLECTVEGTSNPNLYWYRQAAGRGLQLLFYSVGIGQISSEVPQNLSASRPQDRQFILSSKKLLLSDSGFYLCASQEGPSYEQYFGPGTRLTVT.

The V call is TRBV5-4, the J call TRBJ1-2, with 7 bases matching TRBD1. Germline trimming cut 4 bases from V and 4 bases from J; bases unmatched to any gene: 10. The CDR3 is 15 amino acids. Germline V gene lookup returns CDR1 SGHNT and CDR2 YYREEE (reference sequence). CDR3 coding DNA: TGTGCCAGCAGCACTATATTCGGACAGGTCTATGGCTACACCTTC. Its translation is CASSTIFGQVYGYTF.

The J gene is TRBJ1-1, the V gene TRBV2, with a tentative D call TRBD1 (5 bases). This CDR3 comprises 13 residues. Deletions cut 6 bases from V and 6 bases from J, with 14 bases between. In germline, CDR1 is SNHLY, CDR2 FYNNEI. DNA of the CDR3: TGTGCCAGCAGCGGACCGGGGGTGGCTGAAGCTTTCTTT. Translated, it gives CASSGPGVAEAFF.

The genes are TRBV5-5 and TRBJ1-2; D is ambiguous. CDR1 SGHKS and CDR2 YYEKEE come from the germline V gene (reference sequence). V was pared by 4 bases and J by 4 bases, with 17 bases between. The CDR3 totals 15 residues. The CDR3 loop reads CASSLDPPPGYGYTF. CDR3 nucleotide sequence: TGTGCCAGCAGCCTGGACCCCCCGCCGGGCTATGGCTACACCTTC. Variable domain in full (rest from reference TRBV5-5 and TRBJ1-2): DAGVTQSPTHLIKTRGQQVTLRCSPISGHKSVSWYQQVLGQGPQFIFQYYEKEERGRGNFPDRFSARQFPNYSSELNVNALLLGDSALYLCASSLDPPPGYGYTFGSGTRLTVV.

To note about this clone: Other DNA sequences within the sample encode an identical CDR3. V and J are TRBV5-4 and TRBJ1-2; 11 nucleotides align to TRBD1. The V gene's germline CDR1 is SGHNT and CDR2 YYREEE (reference sequence). V was pared by 5 bases and J by 4 bases, with 10 bases of the junction left unmatched. There are 16 residues in the CDR3. The CDR3 loop is CASSLRTGGESYGYTF. As DNA, the CDR3 is TGTGCCAGCAGTTTGAGGACAGGGGGCGAGAGCTATGGCTACACCTTC.

Only one count was recorded for this clone. The rearrangement joins TRBV14 to TRBJ2-3; 8 bases map to TRBD1. The CDR3 runs 16 residues. CDR1 is SGHDN and CDR2 is FVKESK in the germline V gene. V gave up 0 bases and J gave up 9 bases; unmatched junction bases: 11. The CDR3 nucleotides are TGTGCCAGCAGCCAAGATCTGGCGCAGGGGGCCTGGACGCAGTATTTT. Protein sequence: CASSQDLAQGAWTQYF.

V usage is TRBV5-4 and J usage is TRBJ1-6; D uncertain. The CDR3 runs to 17 residues. The V gene lost 4 bases and the J gene lost 9 bases, with 23 bases spanning the gap. Germline lookup yields CDR1 SGHNT and CDR2 YYREEE (reference sequence). CDR3 DNA: TGTGCCAGCAGCAAACGACTGCCGACGATCTTATTTTCACCCCTCCACTTT. Translated: CASSKRLPTILFSPLHF. Supplemented by reference TRBV5-4 and TRBJ1-6, the full variable domain reads ETGVTQSPTHLIKTRGQQVTLRCSSQSGHNTVSWYQQALGQGPQFIFQYYREEENGRGNFPPRFSGLQFPNYSSELNVNALELDDSALYLCASSKRLPTILFSPLHFGNGTRLTVT.

The chain couples TRBV6-5 to TRBJ1-1, with D maybe TRBD1 (5 bases). Germline V gives CDR1 MNHEY, CDR2 SVGAGI. Between the trimmed V and J ends, which lost 3 bases and 1 base, there was a span of 12 bases. The length of the CDR3 is 15 residues. CDR3 sequence: CASSYNRRSNTEAFF. DNA for the CDR3: TGTGCCAGCAGTTATAACAGGCGATCGAACACTGAAGCTTTCTTT.

This clone was detected only once. This chain links TRBV11-2 with TRBJ1-4; D possibly corresponds to TRBD1 (6 bases). This CDR3 contains 14 residues. Trimming removed 5 bases at V and 7 bases at J, with 14 bases between. Germline lookup yields CDR1 SGHAT and CDR2 FQNNGV. CDR3 amino acids: CASSVQGFGEKLFF. For the CDR3, the DNA is TGTGCCAGCAGCGTACAGGGTTTCGGTGAAAAACTGTTTTTT.

The CDR3 protein is CASSADLLGYTF. As DNA, the CDR3 is TGTGCCAGCAGTGCAGATTTATTGGGCTACACCTTC. V and J are TRBV2 and TRBJ1-2; D remains unclear. Germline V gene sequence: CDR1 SNHLY, CDR2 FYNNEI. The CDR3 extends over 12 amino acids. V was shortened by 4 bases and J by 8 bases, with 11 bases between the two germline ends.

The chain recombines TRBV6-5 with TRBJ1-1; 9 nucleotides match TRBD1. The CDR3 contains 15 residues. The germline CDR1 and CDR2 sequences are MNHEY and SVGAGI. The V and J ends lost 5 bases and 3 bases, in that order; junction bases with no gene match: 7. The CDR3 sequence: CASSRPGTGYTEAFF. In nucleotides, the CDR3 is TGTGCCAGCAGTCGTCCCGGGACAGGGTACACTGAAGCTTTCTTT.

DNA for the CDR3: TGTGCCAGCAGGGCAGGTGTGCACTATGGCTACACCTTC. This encodes CASRAGVHYGYTF. The rearrangement joins TRBV6-5 to TRBJ1-2; D unclear. V lost 6 bases, J lost 3 bases, and 11 bases lay in between. CDR1 and CDR2 (germline): MNHEY, SVGAGI. This CDR3 has 13 amino acids.

This rearrangement joins TRBV4-3 to TRBJ2-7; 9 bases map to TRBD1. The trim removed 2 bases at V and 7 bases at J, leaving 9 bases unmatched. There are 15 residues in the CDR3. CDR1 is LGHNA and CDR2 is YSLEER in the germline V gene. Here the CDR3 DNA reads TGCGCCAGCAGCCAATTTTCACAGGGGGCGGAAGAGCAGTACTTC. This sequence encodes CASSQFSQGAEEQYF.

This chain connects TRBV19 to TRBJ1-2; 10 nucleotides agree with TRBD1. Trimming removed 5 bases from V and 7 bases from J; junction bases left unmatched: 4. Per germline, CDR1 LNHDA and CDR2 SQIVND (reference sequence). The CDR3 has 13 residues. The CDR3 DNA reads TGTGCCAGTAGTCGACAGGGGGCAGCTGGCTACACCTTC. Amino acids: CASSRQGAAGYTF.

V gene TRBV15 combines with J gene TRBJ1-5; D is unresolved. Trimming pared 1 base from V and 2 bases from J, leaving 9 bases between. From germline, CDR1 is LNHNV and CDR2 YYDKDF (reference sequence). There are 15 residues in the CDR3. CDR3 residues: CATSRAGTGNQPQHF. The CDR3 DNA is TGTGCCACCAGCAGAGCAGGTACGGGCAATCAGCCCCAGCATTTT.

This chain connects TRBV30 to TRBJ1-3; perhaps TRBD1 as D (5 bases). CDR1 and CDR2 from the germline V gene are GTSNPN and SVGIG (reference sequence). The V gene lost 0 bases and the J gene lost 4 bases, with 10 bases spanning the gap. The CDR3 loop spans 14 amino acids. The CDR3 loop reads CAWSVKAGGNTIYF. Here the CDR3 DNA reads TGTGCCTGGAGTGTAAAGGCAGGGGGAAACACCATATATTTT.

CDR3 sequence reads: CSARENYEAFF. CDR3 sequence (DNA): TGCAGTGCTAGGGAGAACTACGAGGCTTTCTTT. The chain links TRBV20-1 to TRBJ1-1; D is uncertain. The CDR3 loop spans 11 amino acids. V shed 3 bases and J shed 11 bases, with 13 bases lying between them. CDR1 and CDR2 (germline): DFQATT, SNEGSKA (reference sequence).

The rearrangement links TRBV4-2 to TRBJ2-1, with a tentative D call TRBD2 (5 bases). Trimming removed 4 bases from V and 4 bases from J, with 14 bases in between. Germline lookup yields CDR1 LGHNA and CDR2 YNFKEQ. The CDR3 length is 15 residues. Here the CDR3 DNA reads TGTGCCAGCAGCCCGGCGAGGGTACTATACAATGAGCAGTTCTTC. Its translation is CASSPARVLYNEQFF.

The chain is built from TRBV9 and TRBJ2-3, with 12 nucleotides matching TRBD2. Germline V CDR1 and CDR2: SGDLS, YYNGEE. The CDR3 totals 15 residues. J gave up 1 base and V 6 bases, and 3 bases lay outside the gene matches. The CDR3 here is CASTWTSGGTDTQYF. CDR3 in DNA: TGTGCCAGCACGTGGACTAGCGGGGGCACAGATACGCAGTATTTT.

The chain has TRBV2 and TRBJ2-5; 9 bases align to TRBD2. Trimming removed 6 bases from V and 7 bases from J; junction bases left unmatched: 12. Germline V lookup: CDR1 SNHLY, CDR2 FYNNEI. This CDR3 spans 15 amino acids. The CDR3: CASRRASGDSVTQYF. The DNA for the CDR3 is TGTGCCAGCAGACGGGCTAGCGGGGACTCAGTGACCCAGTACTTC.

This clone appeared a few times. The rearrangement joins TRBV28 to TRBJ1-5; D ambiguous. Trimming took off 10 bases at V and 7 bases at J, with 17 bases between the two ends. Germline CDR1 is MDHEN and CDR2 is SYDVKM. This CDR3 is built from 13 residues. The CDR3 is CATQWWADQPQHF. The CDR3 DNA follows: TGTGCCACCCAGTGGTGGGCAGACCAGCCCCAGCATTTT.

V gene TRBV27 combines with J gene TRBJ1-2; D possibly corresponds to TRBD1 (5 bases). The CDR3 runs to 13 residues. Trimming took 6 bases from V and 3 from J, leaving 11 bases between them. From germline, CDR1 is MNHEY and CDR2 SMNVEV (reference sequence). The CDR3: CASSSQGDYGYTF. The CDR3 bases are TGTGCCAGCAGCTCTCAGGGTGACTATGGCTACACCTTC.

This chain joins TRBV25-1 and TRBJ2-3, with D perhaps matching TRBD1 (5 bases). This CDR3 has 14 amino acids. The germline V gene has CDR1 MGHDK and CDR2 SYGVNS. V was cut by 5 bases and J by 0 bases, with 9 bases left in between. The CDR3 region has the DNA TGTGCCAGCAGTTCGCCAGGGAGCACAGATACGCAGTATTTT. It codes for CASSSPGSTDTQYF.